The text below deals with one T cell receptor beta chain. What antigen it recognizes has not been identified. Qualities for individual bases were not recorded, and no much larger clone is one base off. This record comes from a study of blood T cell repertoires in COVID-19 (dated by TCRdb to the early 2020s). Some background on the complete study: Collaborator samples came from the United States, Italy and Spain and covered acute and convalescent phases of COVID-19. The material from the prospective study consisted of cDNA or gDNA derived from T cells, B-cell-depleted T cells, or PBMCs. The dataset comprised deeply sampled blood TCRbeta repertoires from subjects exposed to, actively infected with, or recovered from COVID-19. A freely available public database, intended as a resource for researchers studying the immune response to SARS-CoV-2, is where the repertoires were released. The samples were drawn from two sources: the first 160 participants of the ongoing ImmuneRACE study, and 1,000 to 1,500 subjects contributed by 6 global collaborators. A de-identified subject ID, COVID-19 status, age in years and sex were almost always included in the sample metadata. HLA class I and class II types, where available, came from metadata supplied by the sample provider rather than from assay-based typing. Broad study findings and their caveats: The amount of clinical and demographic metadata varied by source and participant and was provided uncurated.

The collaborating institutions used their own protocols to collect whole blood in K2EDTA tubes. For TCRbeta analysis, collaborators shipped samples in one of three forms: frozen whole blood, isolated PBMCs, or DNA extracted from either of those sample types. TCRbeta CDR3 regions were amplified from genomic DNA using the immunoSEQ Assay, a bias-controlled multiplex PCR. The published analysis was carried out like this. The number of nucleated cells in each sample was estimated from the amplification of reference gene primers within the assay. Sequence reads were collapsed and filtered to measure the absolute abundance of every unique TCRbeta CDR3 rearrangement. Productive Simpson clonality was computed per sample as the square root of Simpson's diversity index over productive rearrangements. TCRdb took this table from immuneACCESS and kept in-frame rearrangements with V and J called. Such tables lack part of the clones; where checked against another copy, unresolved V genes explain under half of the gap, and the rest is unexplained. V and J calls and clone size are given by that table; D and trimming were obtained from the DNA. The sample table lists about 98,000 clones, approximately 89% of them with a count of one. The ten largest clones take up 10% of the sample.

Reading the germline V gene (reference sequence) gives CDR1 LNHNV and CDR2 YYDKDF. The CDR3 holds 13 amino acids from the cysteine to the phenylalanine. Of all the DNA, just the CDR3 is kept, 39 bases in frame from base 1. V is pared back by 9 bases and J by 0 bases, with 12 bases lying between the germline termini. The chain links TRBV15 with TRBJ2-7; TRBD2 is possibly the D segment (5 matching bases). The clonotype originates from a man aged 50 to 60 with acute or convalescent COVID-19. Sequencing used peripheral blood. The CDR3 reads as follows: CATRNRDSYEQYF. DNA sequence: TGTGCCACGAGAAACCGGGACTCCTACGAGCAGTACTTC. When the CDR3 is completed using the reference TRBV15 and TRBJ2-7 genes on either side, the full variable domain is DAMVIQNPRYQVTQFGKPVTLSCSQTLNHNVMYWYQQKSSQAPKLLFHYYDKDFNNEADTPDNFQSRRPNTSFCFLDIRSPGLGDTAMYLCATRNRDSYEQYFGPGTRLTVT.